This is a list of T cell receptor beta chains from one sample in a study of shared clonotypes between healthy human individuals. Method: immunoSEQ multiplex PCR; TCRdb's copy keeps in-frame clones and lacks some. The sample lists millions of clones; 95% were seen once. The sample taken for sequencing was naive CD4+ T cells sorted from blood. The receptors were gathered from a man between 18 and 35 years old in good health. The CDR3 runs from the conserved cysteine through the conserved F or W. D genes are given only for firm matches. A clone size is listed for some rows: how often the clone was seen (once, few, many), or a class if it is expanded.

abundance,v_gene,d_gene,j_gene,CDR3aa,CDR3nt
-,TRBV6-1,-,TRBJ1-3,CASSAFSGNTIYF,TGTGCCAGCAGTGCCTTCTCTGGAAACACCATATATTTT
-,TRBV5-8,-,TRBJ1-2,CASSLEPGHRYGYTF,TGTGCCAGCAGCTTGGAACCCGGGCACCGCTATGGCTACACCTTC
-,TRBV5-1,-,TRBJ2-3,CASSLEVWGASTDTQYF,TGCGCCAGCAGCTTGGAGGTTTGGGGGGCGAGCACAGATACGCAGTATTTT
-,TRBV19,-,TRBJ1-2,CASSKDVYGYTF,TGTGCCAGTAGTAAAGACGTCTATGGCTACACCTTC
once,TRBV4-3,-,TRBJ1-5,CASSQEPGNQPQHF,TGCGCCAGCAGCCAAGAACCGGGAAATCAGCCCCAGCATTTT
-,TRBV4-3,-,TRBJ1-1,CASSHETGSTEAFF,TGCGCCAGCAGCCACGAAACAGGCAGCACTGAAGCTTTCTTT
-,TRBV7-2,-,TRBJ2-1,CASSGPTGSEQFF,TGTGCCAGCAGCGGCCCAACGGGGAGTGAGCAGTTCTTC
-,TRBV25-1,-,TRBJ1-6,CASSEREYNSPLHF,TGTGCCAGCAGTGAGCGCGAATATAATTCACCCCTCCACTTT
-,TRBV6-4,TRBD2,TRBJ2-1,CASSESHLAGGAYNEQFF,TGTGCCAGCAGTGAGAGCCATCTAGCGGGAGGTGCCTACAATGAGCAGTTCTTC
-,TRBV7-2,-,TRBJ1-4,CASSLSGRTNEKLFF,TGTGCCAGCAGCTTATCCGGCAGAACTAATGAAAAACTGTTTTTT
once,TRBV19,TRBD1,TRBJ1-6,CASSTGDRVNSPLHF,TGTGCCAGTAGTACTGGAGACAGGGTCAATTCACCCCTCCACTTT
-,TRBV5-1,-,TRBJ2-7,CASSLTSGSHITYEQYF,TGCGCCAGCAGCTTGACATCCGGGAGCCACATTACCTACGAGCAGTACTTC
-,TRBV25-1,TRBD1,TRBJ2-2,CASSEGAAQGSTGELFF,TGTGCCAGCAGTGAAGGGGCGGCACAGGGGAGCACCGGGGAGCTGTTTTTT
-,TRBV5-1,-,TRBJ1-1,CASSIRTDTEAFF,TGCGCCAGCAGCATCAGGACAGACACTGAAGCTTTCTTT
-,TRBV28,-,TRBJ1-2,CASSLGKDNYGYTF,TGTGCCAGCAGTTTGGGTAAAGACAACTATGGCTACACCTTC
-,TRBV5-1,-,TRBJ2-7,CASSLGGTKVHEQYF,TGCGCCAGCAGCTTGGGGGGGACGAAGGTCCACGAGCAGTACTTC
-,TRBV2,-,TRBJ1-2,CASSDSRRYGYTF,TGTGCCAGCAGTGATAGCCGACGCTATGGCTACACCTTC
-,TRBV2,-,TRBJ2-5,CASSFRANQPQYF,TGTGCCAGCAGTTTCCGAGCGAACCAGCCCCAGTACTTC
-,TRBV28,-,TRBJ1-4,CASSRSTGLNEKLFF,TGTGCCAGCAGTCGCTCGACAGGATTAAATGAAAAACTGTTTTTT
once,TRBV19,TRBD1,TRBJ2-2,CASSGGTGAGELFF,TGTGCCAGTAGTGGCGGGACAGGGGCCGGGGAGCTGTTTTTT
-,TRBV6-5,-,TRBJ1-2,CASSYSLRGLGYGYTF,TGTGCCAGCAGTTACTCGCTTCGGGGGTTGGGGTATGGCTACACCTTC
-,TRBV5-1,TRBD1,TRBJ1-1,CASSLDRGEAFF,TGCGCCAGCAGTCTCGACAGGGGTGAAGCTTTCTTT
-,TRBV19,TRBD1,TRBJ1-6,CASSDSGTGSSPLHF,TGTGCCAGTAGTGACTCCGGGACAGGGAGTTCACCCCTCCACTTT
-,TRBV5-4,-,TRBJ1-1,CASSLQHRDEAFF,TGTGCCAGCAGCTTGCAACACCGAGATGAAGCTTTCTTT
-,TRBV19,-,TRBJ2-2,CASSYRNTGELFF,TGTGCCAGTAGTTATAGGAACACCGGGGAGCTGTTTTTT
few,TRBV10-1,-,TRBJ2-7,CASSGPYEQYF,TGCGCCAGCAGTGGACCCTACGAGCAGTACTTC
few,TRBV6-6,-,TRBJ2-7,CASSPLQGYEQYF,TGTGCCAGCAGTCCCTTACAGGGTTACGAGCAGTACTTC
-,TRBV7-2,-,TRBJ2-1,CASSLEGDGLSIPKLFF,TGTGCCAGCAGCTTAGAAGGGGACGGTCTGTCGATACCGAAGTTGTTCTTC
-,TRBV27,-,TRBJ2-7,CASSLTVGYEQYF,TGTGCCAGCAGTTTAACGGTCGGGTACGAGCAGTACTTC
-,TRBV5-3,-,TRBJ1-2,CARSPGRGSGYTF,TGTGCCAGAAGCCCGGGTCGGGGGTCTGGCTACACCTTC
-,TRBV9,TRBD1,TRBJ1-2,CASSARDSPIPLNYGYTF,TGTGCCAGCAGCGCGCGGGACAGCCCCATCCCTTTAAACTATGGCTACACCTTC
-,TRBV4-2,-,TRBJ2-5,CASSSDPRVLGGGEQYF,TGTGCCAGCAGCTCCGATCCGAGGGTTCTGGGAGGTGGTGAGCAGTACTTC
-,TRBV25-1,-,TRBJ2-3,CASSVQSSTDTQYF,TGTGCCAGCAGTGTGCAGTCTTCCACAGATACGCAGTATTTT
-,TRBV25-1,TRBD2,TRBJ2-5,CASSDPGLAGVETQYF,TGTGCCAGCAGTGACCCGGGACTAGCGGGGGTAGAGACCCAGTACTTC
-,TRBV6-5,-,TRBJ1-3,CASTSEGGGNTIYF,TGTGCCAGCACCTCTGAGGGCGGAGGAAACACCATATATTTT
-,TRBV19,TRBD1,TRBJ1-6,CASSSTGGVWNNSPLHF,TGTGCCAGTAGTTCGACAGGGGGCGTTTGGAACAATTCACCCCTCCACTTT